A single sample gave rise to the 17 T cell receptor beta chains below, sequenced in a study of cytomegalovirus exposure and HLA in healthy donors. Assay used: immunoSEQ multiplex PCR; TCRdb lists only in-frame clones, some missing. The sample yields 100,000 to 150,000 clones, about 90% seen once. Sequencing was done on a sample of PBMCs. The receptor set was obtained from a woman younger than 30 in good health and CMV-seronegative.

The V and J genes are TRBV9 and TRBJ1-1; D remains ambiguous. Germline V gene lookup returns CDR1 SGDLS and CDR2 YYNGEE. V lost 4 bases and J 5 bases, leaving 12 bases between the germline ends. This CDR3 spans 13 amino acids. CDR3 nucleotides: TGTGCCAGCAGCCCTGGAGTGAGGACTGAAGCTTTCTTT. Protein product: CASSPGVRTEAFF. The entire variable domain, with the rest obtained from reference TRBV9 and TRBJ1-1, is as follows: DSGVTQTPKHLITATGQRVTLRCSPRSGDLSVYWYQQSLDQGLQFLIQYYNGEERAKGNILERFSAQQFPDLHSELNLSSLELGDSALYFCASSPGVRTEAFFGQGTRLTVV.

The sample holds a few counts of this clone. The chain links TRBV5-1 to TRBJ2-7, with D unclear. Trimming cost V 4 bases and J 6 bases, with 26 bases left between them. Germline V CDR1 and CDR2: SGHRS, YFSETQ. The CDR3 length is 17 residues. The CDR3 nucleotides are TGCGCCAGCAGCCCAAGTTCGGGTCTGCGTTTTTTAGGCGAGCAGTACTTC. Translating gives CASSPSSGLRFLGEQYF.

This chain uses TRBV4-1 with TRBJ2-2; 8 bases match TRBD2. The CDR3 covers 15 residues. Germline V gene lookup returns CDR1 MGHRA and CDR2 YSYEKL. After removal of 4 bases from V and 5 bases from J, the junction contained 6 bases not matched to a gene. The CDR3 spells CASSPVQRETGELFF. The CDR3 region has the DNA TGCGCCAGCAGCCCGGTCCAGCGGGAGACCGGGGAGCTGTTTTTT.

The J gene is TRBJ2-1, the V gene TRBV2, with 8 bases fitting TRBD2. The CDR3 is made up of 16 amino acids. CDR1 and CDR2 from the germline V gene are SNHLY and FYNNEI. Trimming cost V 6 bases and J 8 bases; bases outside gene matches: 15. Here the CDR3 DNA reads TGTGCCAGCAGGATTGGACTAGCAGGCCTCGTGGATGAGCAGTTCTTC. It translates to CASRIGLAGLVDEQFF.

This rearrangement joins TRBV28 to TRBJ1-2, with TRBD1 identical over 7 bases. Germline V gene sequence: CDR1 MDHEN, CDR2 SYDVKM. CDR3 length equals 17 residues. The trim removed 3 bases at V and 5 bases at J, leaving 15 bases unmatched. In DNA, the CDR3 is TGTGCCAGCAGTTTGTGGTCCCCAGGGGGGTCATATTATGGCTACACCTTC. Translation: CASSLWSPGGSYYGYTF.

V usage is TRBV9 and J usage is TRBJ2-1; D is possibly TRBD2 (5 bases). This CDR3 comprises 16 residues. The ends were cut back, 3 bases at V and 1 base at J, with 14 bases in the middle. Germline CDR1 and CDR2: SGDLS and YYNGEE. CDR3 region: CASSGGLGGSYNEQFF. The CDR3, as DNA: TGTGCCAGCAGCGGAGGGCTGGGTGGGTCCTACAATGAGCAGTTCTTC. Full variable domain (outside the CDR3, taken from reference TRBV9 and TRBJ2-1): DSGVTQTPKHLITATGQRVTLRCSPRSGDLSVYWYQQSLDQGLQFLIQYYNGEERAKGNILERFSAQQFPDLHSELNLSSLELGDSALYFCASSGGLGGSYNEQFFGPGTRLTVL.

This chain joins TRBV7-2 and TRBJ1-4; 12 bases map to TRBD1. This CDR3 has 16 amino acids. Per the germline V gene, CDR1 is SGHTA and CDR2 is FQGNSA. The V segment lost 3 bases and the J segment 6 bases; nucleotides outside the gene matches: 5. CDR3 DNA sequence: TGTGCCAGCAGCTTGACCGGGACAGGGGGCTATGAAAAACTGTTTTTT. Amino acids: CASSLTGTGGYEKLFF. The variable domain in full, with the rest retrieved from reference TRBV7-2 and TRBJ1-4, is GAGVSQSPSNKVTEKGKDVELRCDPISGHTALYWYRQSLGQGLEFLIYFQGNSAPDKSGLPSDRFSAERTGGSVSTLTIQRTQQEDSAVYLCASSLTGTGGYEKLFFGSGTQLSVL.

V is TRBV19 and J is TRBJ1-1; no clear D. This CDR3 is 13 amino acids long. Deletions cut 4 bases from V and 0 bases from J, with 6 bases between. Germline CDR1 and CDR2: LNHDA and SQIVND (reference sequence). The CDR3 DNA reads as TGTGCCAGTAGTAACACCTTGAACACTGAAGCTTTCTTT. Amino acid sequence: CASSNTLNTEAFF.

V and J are TRBV5-1 and TRBJ2-5, with TRBD2 matching over 10 bases. CDR3 length: 17 residues. Germline V lookup: CDR1 SGHRS, CDR2 YFSETQ. V gave up 1 base and J gave up 2 bases; unmatched junction bases: 8. Here the CDR3 DNA reads TGCGCCAGCAGCTTGCAACTAGCGGGGAATATTCAAGAGACCCAGTACTTC. Translation: CASSLQLAGNIQETQYF.

The V and J genes are TRBV7-2 and TRBJ2-5; 16 bases line up with TRBD2. The V gene's germline CDR1 is SGHTA and CDR2 FQGNSA. This CDR3 is built from 17 residues. The J segment lost 7 bases and the V segment lost 3 bases, leaving 8 bases of the junction unmatched. CDR3 sequence (DNA): TGTGCCAGCAGCTTTGGGACTAGCGGGGGGGAACGAGGGACCCAGTACTTC. It codes for CASSFGTSGGERGTQYF. Using reference TRBV7-2 and TRBJ2-5 for the parts outside the CDR3, the full variable domain is GAGVSQSPSNKVTEKGKDVELRCDPISGHTALYWYRQSLGQGLEFLIYFQGNSAPDKSGLPSDRFSAERTGGSVSTLTIQRTQQEDSAVYLCASSFGTSGGERGTQYFGPGTRLLVL.

This chain connects TRBV28 to TRBJ2-7, with 10 bases lining up with TRBD2. The CDR3 totals 13 residues. Trimming cost V 7 bases and J 4 bases; bases outside gene matches: 4. The V gene's germline CDR1 is MDHEN and CDR2 SYDVKM. The CDR3 loop is CASIAGGEYEQYF. The CDR3 nucleotides are TGTGCCAGCATAGCGGGGGGCGAGTACGAGCAGTACTTC.

The chain links TRBV19 to TRBJ1-2; weak D call: TRBD1 (6 bases). The V gene lost 3 bases and the J gene lost 4 bases, with 9 bases spanning the gap. From germline, CDR1 is LNHDA and CDR2 SQIVND (reference sequence). The CDR3 runs 13 residues. DNA of the CDR3: TGTGCCAGTAGTATTATACAGGGCTATGGCTACACCTTC. Residues: CASSIIQGYGYTF.

This chain joins TRBV18 and TRBJ2-7, with TRBD2 identical over 7 bases. This CDR3 region has 14 residues. Looked up from germline, CDR1 is KGHSH and CDR2 is LQKENI. V lost 0 bases to trimming and J lost 2 bases; unmatched junction nucleotides: 1. As DNA, the CDR3 is TGTGCCAGCTCACCACCGGGACTACCCTACGAGCAGTACTTC. This translates into CASSPPGLPYEQYF. Variable domain in full (rest from reference TRBV18 and TRBJ2-7): NAGVMQNPRHLVRRRGQEARLRCSPMKGHSHVYWYRQLPEEGLKFMVYLQKENIIDESGMPKERFSAEFPKEGPSILRIQQVVRGDSAAYFCASSPPGLPYEQYFGPGTRLTVT.

V is TRBV27 and J is TRBJ2-5; 7 positions agree with TRBD1. Germline lookup yields CDR1 MNHEY and CDR2 SMNVEV (reference sequence). The CDR3 sequence is 16 residues long. The J segment lost 1 base and the V segment lost 8 bases, leaving 13 bases of the junction unmatched. Here the CDR3 DNA reads TGTGCCAGCGGGGACAGTCCCAGAATGGGCCAAGAGACCCAGTACTTC. Its translation: CASGDSPRMGQETQYF.

This clone was seen more than once but under ten times. This sample includes further DNA sequences coding for the same CDR3. The chain has TRBV5-1 and TRBJ2-5; 8 nucleotides line up with TRBD2. V lost 0 bases to trimming and J lost 1 base; unmatched junction nucleotides: 8. CDR1 SGHRS and CDR2 YFSETQ come from the germline V gene. This CDR3 region has 17 residues. DNA for the CDR3: TGCGCCAGCAGCTTGGCCTTGGCGGGGGGCCCCCAAGAGACCCAGTACTTC. Translation: CASSLALAGGPQETQYF.

The V call is TRBV11-2, the J call TRBJ2-7; TRBD2 aligns across 10 bases. The CDR3 covers 15 residues. The V gene's germline CDR1 is SGHAT and CDR2 FQNNGV. V dropped 5 bases and J dropped 3; count of bases not matched to a gene: 7. CDR3 in DNA: TGTGCCAGCAGCCCCGAACTAGCGGGAATCTACGAGCAGTACTTC. It translates to CASSPELAGIYEQYF.

In DNA form, the CDR3 reads TGCAGCGTTGAGGTGCAGGGTAATATACTGAACACTGAAGCTTTCTTT. This gives the protein CSVEVQGNILNTEAFF. The V call is TRBV29-1, the J call TRBJ1-1, with a weak D call TRBD1 (5 bases). The germline CDR1 and CDR2 sequences are SQVTM and ANQGSEA. V was shortened by 3 bases and J by 0 bases, with 17 bases between the two germline ends. The CDR3 is 16 residues long.